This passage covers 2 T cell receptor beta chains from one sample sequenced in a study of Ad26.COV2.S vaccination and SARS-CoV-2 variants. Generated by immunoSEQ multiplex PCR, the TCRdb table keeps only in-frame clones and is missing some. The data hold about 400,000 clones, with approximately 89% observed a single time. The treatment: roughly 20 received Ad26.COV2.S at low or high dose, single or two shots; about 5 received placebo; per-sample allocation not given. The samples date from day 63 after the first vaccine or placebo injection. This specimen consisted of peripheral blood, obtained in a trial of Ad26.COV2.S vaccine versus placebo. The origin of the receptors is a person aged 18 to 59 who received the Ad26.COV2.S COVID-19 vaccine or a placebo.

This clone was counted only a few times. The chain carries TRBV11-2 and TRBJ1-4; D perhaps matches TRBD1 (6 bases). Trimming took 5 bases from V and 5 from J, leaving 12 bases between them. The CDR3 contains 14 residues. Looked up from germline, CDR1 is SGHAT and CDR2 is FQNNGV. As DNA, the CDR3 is TGTGCCAGCAGCAGGGGACATGAAAATGAAAAACTGTTTTTT. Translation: CASSRGHENEKLFF.

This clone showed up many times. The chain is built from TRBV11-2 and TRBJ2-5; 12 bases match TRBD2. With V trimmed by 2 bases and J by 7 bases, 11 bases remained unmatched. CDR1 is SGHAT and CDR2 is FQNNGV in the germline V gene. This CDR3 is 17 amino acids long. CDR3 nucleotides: TGTGCCAGCAGCTTACTCCAAGGACTAGCGGGACGCGGGACCCAGTACTTC. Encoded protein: CASSLLQGLAGRGTQYF. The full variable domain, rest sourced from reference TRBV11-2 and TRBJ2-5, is EAGVAQSPRYKIIEKRQSVAFWCNPISGHATLYWYQQILGQGPKLLIQFQNNGVVDDSQLPKDRFSAERLKGVDSTLKIQPAKLEDSAVYLCASSLLQGLAGRGTQYFGPGTRLLVL.